Presented here are 27 T cell receptor beta chains from one specimen sequenced in a study of PD-L1 blockade in urothelial cancer. Assay: immunoSEQ multiplex PCR; the TCRdb copy retains only in-frame clones and omits some. The top ten hold around 18% of the sample, which has about 41,000 clones, over 75% seen once. The source material was PBMCs, sampled around atezolizumab (anti-PD-L1) treatment. The receptors were sampled from a man in his 60s with urothelial cancer.

J is TRBJ1-6 and V is TRBV11-2, with D perhaps TRBD1 (5 bases). CDR3 length equals 15 residues. Germline CDR1 is SGHAT and CDR2 is FQNNGV. Trimming pared 5 bases from V and 3 bases from J, leaving 11 bases between. The chain's CDR3 is CASSPRVDYNSPLHF. CDR3 nucleotide sequence: TGTGCCAGCAGCCCCAGGGTCGACTATAATTCACCCCTCCACTTT.

The genes are TRBV30 and TRBJ1-2, with 8 bases fitting TRBD1. The V gene end was trimmed by 0 bases and the J gene end by 4 bases; junction bases not matched to a gene: 13. CDR1 is GTSNPN and CDR2 is SVGIG in the germline V gene (reference sequence). The CDR3 sequence is 17 residues long. The CDR3 coding sequence is TGTGCCTGGAGTGTATTTCCAGGGGGCTACGGAGGCTATGGCTACACCTTC. Translation gives CAWSVFPGGYGGYGYTF.

The chain is built from TRBV7-9 and TRBJ1-5; maybe TRBD1 (6 bases). CDR3 length: 14 residues. Germline V gives CDR1 SEHNR, CDR2 FQNEAQ (reference sequence). Trimming left V 1 base short and J 6 bases short, with 10 bases between. The chain's CDR3 is CASSLGDIGQPQHF. The CDR3 nucleotides are TGTGCCAGCAGCTTAGGGGACATCGGTCAGCCCCAGCATTTT.

The table lists this clone with a few counts. This rearrangement joins TRBV2 to TRBJ1-5; possibly TRBD1 for D (6 bases). The length of the CDR3 is 15 residues. V was shortened by 6 bases and J by 0 bases, with 12 bases between the two germline ends. Germline CDR1 reads SNHLY; CDR2 reads FYNNEI. CDR3 nucleotides: TGTGCCAGCAGCCGGACAGAGACTAGCAATCAGCCCCAGCATTTT. Encoded protein: CASSRTETSNQPQHF.

This clone has only a few counts. This chain connects TRBV2 to TRBJ1-5; D remains ambiguous. The germline V gene encodes CDR1 SNHLY and CDR2 FYNNEI. Trimming took 3 bases from V and 6 from J, leaving 6 bases between them. This CDR3 region has 12 residues. The CDR3 bases are TGTGCCAGCAGTGATCGAGGTCAGCCCCAGCATTTT. Its protein product is CASSDRGQPQHF. The entire variable domain, with the rest obtained from reference TRBV2 and TRBJ1-5, is as follows: EPEVTQTPSHQVTQMGQEVILRCVPISNHLYFYWYRQILGQKVEFLVSFYNNEISEKSEIFDDQFSVERPDGSNFTLKIRSTKLEDSAMYFCASSDRGQPQHFGDGTRLSIL.

The rearrangement uses TRBV2 and TRBJ2-5; D remains ambiguous. The CDR3 sequence is 14 residues long. CDR1 is SNHLY and CDR2 is FYNNEI in the germline V gene. Trimming took 8 bases from V and 2 from J, leaving 15 bases between them. The CDR3 sequence is CASSRLNNQETQYF. As DNA, the CDR3 is TGTGCCAGCTCTCGACTGAATAATCAAGAGACCCAGTACTTC.

The chain joins TRBV5-6 to TRBJ2-5, with a tentative D call TRBD1 (5 bases). CDR1 SGHDT and CDR2 YYEEEE come from the germline V gene. The CDR3 has 13 residues. Trimming cost V 3 bases and J 1 base, with 7 bases left between them. DNA for the CDR3: TGTGCCAGCAGCTACGACAGCCAAGAGACCCAGTACTTC. This encodes CASSYDSQETQYF. The variable domain in full, with the rest retrieved from reference TRBV5-6 and TRBJ2-5, is DAGVTQSPTHLIKTRGQQVTLRCSPKSGHDTVSWYQQALGQGPQFIFQYYEEEERQRGNFPDRFSGHQFPNYSSELNVNALLLGDSALYLCASSYDSQETQYFGPGTRLLVL.

V gene TRBV7-9 combines with J gene TRBJ2-7; TRBD2 matches 14 bases. The CDR3 has 15 residues. Germline V gene lookup returns CDR1 SEHNR and CDR2 FQNEAQ (reference sequence). Losses at the gene ends were 4 bases for V and 3 bases for J; bases not matched to a gene: 2. The CDR3 protein is CASSWGLAGDYEQYF. CDR3 coding DNA: TGTGCCAGCAGCTGGGGACTAGCGGGGGACTACGAGCAGTACTTC.

The CDR3 DNA is TGCGCCAGCAGCCAATCCCGTGGTGGCCGGTTGGGGGCGAGGTCCAACACTGAAGCTTTCTTT. Translation: CASSQSRGGRLGARSNTEAFF. The chain recombines TRBV4-1 with TRBJ1-1, with D possibly TRBD1 on 6 matching bases. The CDR3 has 21 residues. The germline gives CDR1 MGHRA, CDR2 YSYEKL. Trimming shortened V by 2 bases and J by 2 bases, and 30 bases separated the two germline ends.

The sample holds a few counts of this clone. This chain joins TRBV2 and TRBJ2-5, with 8 bases aligning to TRBD1. The CDR3 runs to 16 residues. Germline V CDR1 and CDR2: SNHLY, FYNNEI. J lost 0 bases, V lost 6 bases, and 9 bases had no gene match. This chain's CDR3 is CASSPPGQGYQETQYF. Here the CDR3 DNA reads TGTGCCAGCAGCCCGCCAGGACAGGGTTACCAAGAGACCCAGTACTTC. Full variable domain (missing parts from reference TRBV2 and TRBJ2-5): EPEVTQTPSHQVTQMGQEVILRCVPISNHLYFYWYRQILGQKVEFLVSFYNNEISEKSEIFDDQFSVERPDGSNFTLKIRSTKLEDSAMYFCASSPPGQGYQETQYFGPGTRLLVL.

This chain connects TRBV5-8 to TRBJ2-7; possibly TRBD1 for D (5 bases). Germline CDR1 and CDR2: SGHTS and YDEGEE. V lost 0 bases, J lost 5 bases, and 9 bases lay in between. CDR3 length equals 13 residues. The CDR3 loop reads CASSLGAGNEQYF. The CDR3 DNA follows: TGTGCCAGCAGCTTGGGGGCAGGGAACGAGCAGTACTTC.

The chain is built from TRBV2 and TRBJ1-2; no reliable D call. Between the trimmed V and J ends, which lost 6 bases and 5 bases, there was a span of 19 bases. The CDR3 loop spans 15 amino acids. Germline V gene sequence: CDR1 SNHLY, CDR2 FYNNEI. DNA of the CDR3: TGTGCCAGCAGAAACTCGGGAACAGCGGTGTATGGCTACACCTTC. Amino acid sequence: CASRNSGTAVYGYTF.

There are a few counts of this clone. The CDR3 coding sequence is TGTGCCAGCAGTGCGGCGGGGGGCACAGATACGCAGTATTTT. This codes for CASSAAGGTDTQYF. The chain is built from TRBV6-4 and TRBJ2-3, with 7 bases aligning to TRBD2. The CDR3 consists of 14 residues. CDR1 is MRHNA, CDR2 SNTAGT, per germline. The ends lost 4 bases at V and 1 base at J; junction bases unmatched: 2.

This clone was detected only once. The J gene is TRBJ2-3, the V gene TRBV5-5, with D possibly matching TRBD1 (6 bases). The CDR3 loop spans 13 amino acids. CDR1 and CDR2 from the germline V gene are SGHKS and YYEKEE (reference sequence). With 2 bases removed from V and 4 bases from J, the gap between germline ends came to 8 bases. The CDR3 DNA reads TGTGCCAGCAGCTTACAGGGTCCAGATACGCAGTATTTT. Amino acids: CASSLQGPDTQYF.

This chain links TRBV25-1 with TRBJ1-6; perhaps TRBD1 as D (5 bases). The CDR3 length is 13 residues. From germline, CDR1 is MGHDK and CDR2 SYGVNS. The V end was cut by 4 bases, the J end by 9 bases, with 10 bases between. Written as DNA, the CDR3 is TGTGCCAGCAGTGCGCAGGGCGTTTCACCCCTCCACTTT. This translates into CASSAQGVSPLHF.

The chain has TRBV28 and TRBJ2-3, with TRBD2 matching over 7 bases. Germline loops: CDR1 MDHEN, CDR2 SYDVKM. The V gene end was trimmed by 6 bases and the J gene end by 3 bases; junction bases not matched to a gene: 9. The CDR3 is made up of 15 amino acids. For the CDR3, the DNA is TGTGCCAGCAGCGATCCAAGCGGGGTTACAGATACGCAGTATTTT. This encodes CASSDPSGVTDTQYF.

The CDR3 DNA sequence: TGTGCCTGGCACACAGGGCTAGAGGAGGACACCATATATTTT. Protein: CAWHTGLEEDTIYF. The rearrangement joins TRBV30 to TRBJ1-3; perhaps TRBD1 as D (6 bases). The CDR3 is made up of 14 amino acids. The germline V gene has CDR1 GTSNPN and CDR2 SVGIG (reference sequence). V was cut by 5 bases and J by 8 bases, with 19 bases left in between.

This sequence joins TRBV7-2 and TRBJ1-5; D not certain. This CDR3 has 16 residues. V gave up 2 bases and J gave up 2 bases, with 13 bases separating them. The germline CDR1 and CDR2 sequences are SGHTA and FQGNSA. The CDR3 reads CASSLSEGGGNQPQHF. DNA for the CDR3: TGTGCCAGCAGCTTATCAGAGGGTGGGGGCAATCAGCCCCAGCATTTT.

For this clone: At the DNA level, this CDR3 is encoded by other sequences in the same sample as well. This chain connects TRBV7-9 to TRBJ1-4; 9 nucleotides line up with TRBD1. Germline V gives CDR1 SEHNR, CDR2 FQNEAQ (reference sequence). After removal of 1 base from V and 6 bases from J, the junction contained 3 bases not matched to a gene. The CDR3 has 15 amino acids. Here the CDR3 DNA reads TGTGCCAGCAGCTTAGTGGGACAGGGAGATGAAAAACTGTTTTTT. It codes for CASSLVGQGDEKLFF. Variable domain in full (rest from reference TRBV7-9 and TRBJ1-4): DTGVSQNPRHKITKRGQNVTFRCDPISEHNRLYWYRQTLGQGPEFLTYFQNEAQLEKSRLLSDRFSAERPKGSFSTLEIQRTEQGDSAMYLCASSLVGQGDEKLFFGSGTQLSVL.

The gene calls are TRBV6-1 and TRBJ1-1, with a possible D match to TRBD1 (6 bases). The CDR3 is made up of 13 amino acids. Trimming cost V 6 bases and J 0 bases, with 8 bases left between them. The germline gives CDR1 MNHNS, CDR2 SASEGT. The CDR3: CASRGHLNTEAFF. CDR3 in DNA: TGTGCCAGCAGGGGACACCTGAACACTGAAGCTTTCTTT.

This chain connects TRBV5-4 to TRBJ2-1, with 10 bases fitting TRBD1. The CDR3 spans 15 residues. Trimming cost V 4 bases and J 4 bases; bases outside gene matches: 5. The germline gives CDR1 SGHNT, CDR2 YYREEE (reference sequence). Written as DNA, the CDR3 is TGTGCCAGCAGCACGGGACAGGGGTATTACAATGAGCAGTTCTTC. Amino acids: CASSTGQGYYNEQFF. Full variable domain (outside the CDR3, taken from reference TRBV5-4 and TRBJ2-1): ETGVTQSPTHLIKTRGQQVTLRCSSQSGHNTVSWYQQALGQGPQFIFQYYREEENGRGNFPPRFSGLQFPNYSSELNVNALELDDSALYLCASSTGQGYYNEQFFGPGTRLTVL.

This clone was recorded only once. The chain couples TRBV19 to TRBJ2-3; 7 bases agree with TRBD1. The CDR3 loop spans 17 amino acids. Germline V lookup: CDR1 LNHDA, CDR2 SQIVND (reference sequence). With 5 bases clipped from V and 3 bases from J, the junction kept 14 bases outside the gene matches. Here the CDR3 reads CASSSTTGQVWTDTQYF. The CDR3 bases are TGTGCCAGTAGTTCGACGACCGGACAGGTGTGGACAGATACGCAGTATTTT.

This clone occurred once. The chain is built from TRBV5-1 and TRBJ2-3; unclear D gene. The V gene's germline CDR1 is SGHRS and CDR2 YFSETQ. The V and J ends lost 0 bases and 5 bases respectively, with 4 bases between them. This CDR3 has 12 residues. The CDR3 DNA sequence: TGCGCCAGCAGCTTGGCCGGAGATACGCAGTATTTT. Its translation is CASSLAGDTQYF.

J is TRBJ2-3 and V is TRBV5-1, with 8 positions matching TRBD2. Germline trimming cut 2 bases from V and 1 base from J; bases unmatched to any gene: 9. This CDR3 contains 17 residues. Germline values: CDR1 SGHRS, CDR2 YFSETQ. The CDR3, as DNA: TGCGCCAGCAGCTTAATCGGCGGGGGGTTGGGCACAGATACGCAGTATTTT. Translated, it gives CASSLIGGGLGTDTQYF.

This clone was detected once. The chain joins TRBV29-1 to TRBJ2-1; 7 positions agree with TRBD1. The germline gives CDR1 SQVTM, CDR2 ANQGSEA. J was trimmed by 9 bases and V by 7 bases; bases with no gene match: 12. The CDR3 is made up of 13 amino acids. CDR3 sequence (DNA): TGCAGCGCCGAGGGCTCAGGGGGTTTTGAGCAGTTCTTC. This encodes CSAEGSGGFEQFF.

The rearrangement uses TRBV4-2 and TRBJ1-2; 8 nucleotides agree with TRBD1. The CDR3 has 15 amino acids. The V segment lost 0 bases and the J segment 4 bases; nucleotides outside the gene matches: 4. CDR1 LGHNA and CDR2 YNFKEQ come from the germline V gene. This chain's CDR3 is CASSQDTGGSYGYTF. DNA for the CDR3: TGTGCCAGCAGCCAAGATACAGGGGGGTCCTATGGCTACACCTTC.

The V and J genes are TRBV7-2 and TRBJ1-5, with D uncertain. V lost 4 bases and J 5 bases, leaving 15 bases between the germline ends. The length of the CDR3 is 15 residues. Germline V gene sequence: CDR1 SGHTA, CDR2 FQGNSA. As DNA, the CDR3 is TGTGCCAGCAGCTACGGACGGGATTTCTATCAGCCCCAGCATTTT. It codes for CASSYGRDFYQPQHF.